The 7 T cell receptor beta chains given below trace back to one sample, sequenced in a study of shared clonotypes between healthy human individuals. The protocol was immunoSEQ multiplex PCR, while the TCRdb copy is restricted to in-frame clones and leaves out a portion. The table records some 2.1 million clones, approximately 92% of them present only once. In the naive CD8 group, cells lacked CD45RO and were positively selected for CCR7, so terminally differentiated effector memory CD45RA+ cells were left out. Sequenced sample: naive CD8+ T cells from PBMCs. The receptor set was obtained from a man aged 18 to 30 in good health. Some clones in this sample may be carry-over from other donors' samples.

The CDR3 sequence is CASSVEAERNPSYNEQFF. The CDR3 DNA follows: TGTGCCAGCAGCGTAGAGGCCGAGCGCAACCCCTCCTACAATGAGCAGTTCTTC. The chain is built from TRBV9 and TRBJ2-1; no clear D. The ends were cut back, 0 bases at V and 0 bases at J, with 16 bases in the middle. The CDR3 is 18 residues long. Germline V CDR1 and CDR2: SGDLS, YYNGEE.

The rearrangement links TRBV11-2 to TRBJ2-7; 11 positions agree with TRBD2. CDR1 is SGHAT, CDR2 FQNNGV, per germline. This CDR3 comprises 17 residues. J lost 3 bases, V lost 2 bases, and 9 bases had no gene match. The CDR3 spells CASSLYGVGTSGYEQYF. As DNA, the CDR3 is TGTGCCAGCAGCTTATATGGGGTGGGGACTAGCGGCTACGAGCAGTACTTC.

The CDR3 protein is CASTGDRGRTEAFF. Written as DNA, the CDR3 is TGTGCCAGTACCGGGGACAGGGGGCGAACTGAAGCTTTCTTT. The chain has TRBV19 and TRBJ1-1; 12 positions match TRBD1. V was pared by 7 bases and J by 5 bases, with 5 bases of the junction left unmatched. The CDR3 sequence is 14 residues long. Germline V lookup: CDR1 LNHDA, CDR2 SQIVND (reference sequence).

Notes on this clone: This same CDR3 is encoded by further DNA sequences in the sample. The V call is TRBV18, the J call TRBJ2-3; TRBD1 agrees at 8 bases. V lost 3 bases and J lost 4; bases outside the gene matches: 3. Germline values: CDR1 KGHSH, CDR2 LQKENI. This CDR3 is built from 14 residues. In DNA, the CDR3 is TGTGCCAGCTCACCGTCAGGGGGCGCAGATACGCAGTATTTT. It translates to CASSPSGGADTQYF.

V gene TRBV5-4 combines with J gene TRBJ2-7; D perhaps matches TRBD2 (5 bases). The CDR3 runs 14 residues. Trimming stripped 0 bases from V and 3 bases from J, with 10 bases between. Germline V gene sequence: CDR1 SGHNT, CDR2 YYREEE (reference sequence). The CDR3 loop is CASSLDSAVYEQYF. The CDR3 nucleotides are TGTGCCAGCAGCTTGGATTCAGCGGTCTACGAGCAGTACTTC.

CDR3 region: CASSAEEDTQYF. The CDR3 bases are TGTGCCAGCAGCGCCGAGGAAGATACGCAGTATTTT. The chain has TRBV9 and TRBJ2-3; D not resolved. CDR1 SGDLS and CDR2 YYNGEE come from the germline V gene. The CDR3 loop spans 12 amino acids. The V and J ends lost 3 bases and 5 bases respectively, with 7 bases between them.

Details on this clone: The sample has other DNA sequences that encode this CDR3 too. V usage is TRBV4-1 and J usage is TRBJ2-2; 8 bases agree with TRBD1. Losses at the gene ends were 3 bases for V and 4 bases for J; bases not matched to a gene: 7. This CDR3 is 16 amino acids long. Germline CDR1 is MGHRA and CDR2 is YSYEKL. DNA for the CDR3: TGCGCCAGCAGCCAGGGGCCAGGGGGCAGCACCGGGGAGCTGTTTTTT. Protein product: CASSQGPGGSTGELFF.